The rows below give T cell receptor beta chains drawn from one sample of a study of T cell responses to AZD1222 COVID-19 vaccine. Assay: immunoSEQ multiplex PCR; the TCRdb copy retains only in-frame clones and omits some. The sample holds approximately 94,000 clones, approximately 89% seen once. Source: peripheral blood, taken on day 0 of MenACWY control vaccination. These receptors were taken from an adult in good health. CDR3s include the opening cysteine and the closing phenylalanine or tryptophan. The D gene is left open where the match is weak. Size is omitted from some rows. Given values are once, few, many or a class for expanded clones.

>TRBJ1-2|TRBV5-1|.|.
CASSPRTGDYGYTF
TGCGCCAGCAGCCCGCGGACGGGGGACTATGGCTACACCTTC
>TRBJ2-7|TRBV18|TRBD1|.
CASSPISGQGAFEQYF
TGTGCCAGCTCACCAATCAGTGGGCAGGGGGCTTTCGAGCAGTACTTC
>TRBJ1-3|TRBV5-1|.|once
CASSLTGSSGNTIYF
TGCGCCAGCAGCTTGACAGGTAGTTCTGGAAACACCATATATTTT
>TRBJ1-2|TRBV10-2|.|.
CASRTGTLEGGYTF
TGCGCCAGCAGGACCGGGACCTTGGAGGGTGGCTACACCTTC
>TRBJ1-2|TRBV5-4|TRBD1|.
CASSLGTGGKGYGYTF
TGTGCCAGCAGCTTGGGTACAGGGGGCAAAGGCTATGGCTACACCTTC
>TRBJ1-6|TRBV7-8|.|once
CASSLGTVSDSPLHF
TGTGCCAGCAGCTTAGGGACAGTGTCAGATTCACCCCTCCACTTT
>TRBJ2-3|TRBV28|.|once
CASRPGQTDTQYF
TGTGCCAGCAGACCGGGGCAAACAGATACGCAGTATTTT
>TRBJ2-6|TRBV5-5|.|.
CASRSGGFSSGANVLTF
TGTGCCAGCAGGTCGGGGGGCTTCAGCTCTGGGGCCAACGTCCTGACTTTC
>TRBJ2-5|TRBV5-4|TRBD2|.
CASSLGGGQETQYF
TGTGCCAGCAGCTTGGGGGGGGGCCAAGAGACCCAGTACTTC
>TRBJ2-7|TRBV6-2/TRBV6-3|.|.
CASGLLGTEQYF
TGTGCCAGCGGCCTACTCGGGACAGAGCAGTACTTC
>TRBJ1-3|TRBV9|.|.
CASSVVDEGNTIYF
TGTGCCAGCAGCGTAGTAGACGAAGGAAACACCATATATTTT
>TRBJ2-1|TRBV7-3|.|.
CASSLSPRNEQFF
TGTGCCAGCAGCTTATCCCCCCGGAATGAGCAGTTCTTC
>TRBJ1-2|TRBV19|.|few
CASSTRDGGYGYTF
TGTGCCAGTAGTACTCGGGACGGCGGCTATGGCTACACCTTC
>TRBJ1-1|TRBV3-1/TRBV3-2|.|.
CASSQSTRRPFF
TGTGCCAGCAGCCAGTCGACCCGAAGGCCTTTCTTT
>TRBJ1-1|TRBV5-5|.|.
CASSLDRLNTEAFF
TGTGCCAGCAGCTTGGACAGGTTGAACACTGAAGCTTTCTTT
>TRBJ2-5|TRBV15|.|.
CATSLWAQETQYF
TGTGCCACCAGCCTCTGGGCCCAAGAGACCCAGTACTTC
>TRBJ2-7|TRBV19|.|.
CASSIGGSGDEQYF
TGTGCCAGTAGTATAGGTGGGTCCGGCGACGAGCAGTACTTC